The entry below gives a single TCR beta chain sequence along with its context. The data derive from a study of cytomegalovirus exposure and HLA in healthy donors. In the PCR, 60 Vbeta and 13 Jbeta primers were used. TCRdb's table, derived via immunoSEQ multiplex PCR, lists solely in-frame clones and lacks some. The sample gives 150,000 to 200,000 clones, about 72% of which show up once; about 1.4% is in the top ten. Germline CDR1 and CDR2: LNHDA and SQIVND (reference sequence). V was pared by 5 bases and J by 2 bases, with 9 bases between. This CDR3 is built from 13 residues. This TCR came from a girl under 18 in good health and CMV-seronegative. This chain joins TRBV19 and TRBJ1-1; D is unresolved. The sequenced sample was PBMCs. The CDR3 region has the DNA TGTGCCAGTAGTGTGGCGGTAAACACTGAAGCTTTCTTT. It is translated as CASSVAVNTEAFF. Using reference TRBV19 and TRBJ1-1 for the parts outside the CDR3, the full variable domain is DGGITQSPKYLFRKEGQNVTLSCEQNLNHDAMYWYRQDPGQGLRLIYYSQIVNDFQKGDIAEGYSVSREKKESFPLTVTSAQKNPTAFYLCASSVAVNTEAFFGQGTRLTVV.